This entry describes one TCR beta chain. This sample stems from a study of blood T cell repertoires in COVID-19. V lost 5 bases, J lost 7 bases, and 8 bases stayed unmatched. Germline CDR1 GTSNPN, CDR2 SVGIG (reference sequence). The CDR3 is made up of 13 amino acids. The protocol was immunoSEQ multiplex PCR, while the TCRdb copy is restricted to in-frame clones and leaves out a portion. The sample records about 260,000 clones, approximately 87% being singletons. The receptor was derived from a woman aged 40 to 50 who had recovered from COVID-19. The chain carries TRBV30 and TRBJ2-1; 7 bases are a match to TRBD2. Sample: peripheral blood. The CDR3 region is CAWGARGRNEQFF. Here the CDR3 DNA reads TGTGCCTGGGGGGCGCGGGGGAGGAATGAGCAGTTCTTC.